This TCR beta chain is from a study of T cells after yellow fever vaccination (dated by TCRdb to the late 2010s). General notes on the study: The SMART-Seq v4 Ultra Low Input RNA kit was used to prepare libraries from fractions with low cell numbers. To track T-cell clones before and after primary and booster YFV17D yellow fever vaccination, bulk TCR alpha and beta repertoires were sequenced longitudinally. Blood samples were taken at several timepoints before and after primary and secondary immunization, and bulk PBMC replicates and cell subsets were isolated. The cohort comprised two healthy male donors, one aged 18 to 29 and one aged 30 to 40 years.

A note on this clonotype: Its antigen is unknown. Qualities for individual bases were not recorded, and no much larger clone is one base off.

Counted from cysteine to phenylalanine, this CDR3 has 12 amino acids. The CDR3 DNA has 36 bases and is translated from base 1. CDR1 is given as MNHNY and CDR2 as SVGAGI, both from the germline V gene (reference sequence). At the junction V is shortened by 5 bases and J by 4 bases, with 7 bases in between. Broader findings and caveats from the paper: Most clones expanded after primary vaccination were re-detected after the booster (around 96% of CD4 and around 88% of CD8), suggesting broad memory maintenance. Compared with the primary T-cell response, the secondary T-cell response was weaker but faster, peaking on day 5 rather than day 15. A small share of clonotypes occurred in both CD4 and CD8 compartments, likely arising from convergent recombination. FACS-sorted repertoires could contain abundant contaminating clonotypes from the bulk population, so computational filtering was required. Only a couple of donors were included in the study, so the extent to which the findings can be generalized is limited.

In the paper's terms, the treatment or condition label means: live attenuated yellow fever vaccine strain. At every blood-draw timepoint, two biological replicates of bulk PBMCs were collected. A standard Ficoll-Paque protocol was used to isolate PBMCs from peripheral blood. TriZol was used to extract RNA from bulk PBMCs, from CD4 and CD8 fractions, and from dextramer-positive and dextramer-negative fractions. TCR cDNA was made using 5'RACE template switching, a step that added a universal primer site and unique molecular identifiers. Priming for cDNA synthesis came from both the TCR alpha and TCR beta constant segments. Libraries were amplified in two PCR steps, with sample barcodes and sequencing adapters added in the second step. Sequencing of libraries was done on Illumina HiSeq 2500 (2x100 bp) or NovaSeq (2x150 bp). Per the authors' processing: MIGEC handled demultiplexing of reads and collapsing into UMI consensus sequences, while MiXCR performed V(D)J alignment. Vaccine-responding clonotypes were identified with edgeR using replicate PBMC samples, with FDR below 0.01 and a log2 fold change above 5 up to day 15 being required. Bulk clonotypes were assigned CD4 or CD8 identity according to which sequenced CD4 or CD8 repertoire held them at higher abundance. TCRdb reworked the public reads: Q25 trimming with fastp, MiXCR clone assembly, productive beta chains retained. Under each unique CDR3 protein, matching rows form one entry showing the most common genes and DNA. TCRdb's processing, not the authors' own work, is the source of the V and J calls. The sample includes 400,000 or so distinct CDR3 sequences, with approximately 10% observed a single time. The biggest ten clones account for around 19% of the sample.

The input for sequencing was PBMCs, taken on the day of the first yellow fever vaccination. The chain was built from TRBV6-6 and TRBJ2-3; 5 matching bases give a weak D call of TRBD2. The sequence was obtained from a man between 18 and 29 years old who received the YFV17D yellow fever vaccine. The sequence in DNA is TGTGCCAGCAGTCAGGACTCAGATACGCAGTATTTT. Its protein product is CASSQDSDTQYF.